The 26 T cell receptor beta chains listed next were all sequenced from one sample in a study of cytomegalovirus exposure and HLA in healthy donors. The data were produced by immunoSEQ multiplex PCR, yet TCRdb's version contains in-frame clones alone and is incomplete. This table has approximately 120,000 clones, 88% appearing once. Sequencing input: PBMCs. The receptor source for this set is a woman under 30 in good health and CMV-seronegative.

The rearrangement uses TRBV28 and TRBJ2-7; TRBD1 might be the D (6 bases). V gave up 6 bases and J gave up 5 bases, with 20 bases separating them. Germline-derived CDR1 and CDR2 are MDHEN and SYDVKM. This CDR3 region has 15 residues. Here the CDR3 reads CASSNRARGFDEQYF. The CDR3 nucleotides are TGTGCCAGCAGCAACCGGGCTAGGGGGTTTGACGAGCAGTACTTC.

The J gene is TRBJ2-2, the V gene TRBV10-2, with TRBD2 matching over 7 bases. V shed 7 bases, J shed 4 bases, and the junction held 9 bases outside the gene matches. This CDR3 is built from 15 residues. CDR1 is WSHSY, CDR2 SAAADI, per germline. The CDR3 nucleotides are TGCGCCAGCACCGCAGCGGGAACTCCCACCGGGGAGCTGTTTTTT. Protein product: CASTAAGTPTGELFF.

The CDR3 reads CATRPGQLGGYTF. CDR3 sequence (DNA): TGTGCCACTCGGCCGGGACAGCTCGGGGGCTACACCTTC. The gene calls are TRBV6-5 and TRBJ1-2; 7 bases agree with TRBD1. CDR1 is MNHEY and CDR2 is SVGAGI in the germline V gene. Losses at the gene ends were 10 bases for V and 8 bases for J; bases not matched to a gene: 13. This CDR3 has 13 residues.

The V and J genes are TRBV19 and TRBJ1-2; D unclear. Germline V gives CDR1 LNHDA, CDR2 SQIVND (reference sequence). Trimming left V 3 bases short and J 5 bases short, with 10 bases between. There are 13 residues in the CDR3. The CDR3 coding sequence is TGTGCCAGTAGTATTCCGGGATCATATGGCTACACCTTC. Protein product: CASSIPGSYGYTF.

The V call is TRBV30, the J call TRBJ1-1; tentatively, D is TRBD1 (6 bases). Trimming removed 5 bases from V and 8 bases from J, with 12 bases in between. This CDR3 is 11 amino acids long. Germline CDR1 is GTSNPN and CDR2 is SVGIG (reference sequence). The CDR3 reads CAWLGGIEAFF. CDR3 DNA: TGTGCCTGGCTTGGGGGCATAGAAGCTTTCTTT.

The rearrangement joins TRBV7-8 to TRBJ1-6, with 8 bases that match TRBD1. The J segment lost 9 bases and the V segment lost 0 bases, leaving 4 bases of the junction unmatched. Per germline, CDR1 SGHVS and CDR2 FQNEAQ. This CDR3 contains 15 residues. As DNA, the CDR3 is TGTGCCAGCAGCTTAGCACAGGGGGGGGTTTCACCCCTCCACTTT. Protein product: CASSLAQGGVSPLHF.

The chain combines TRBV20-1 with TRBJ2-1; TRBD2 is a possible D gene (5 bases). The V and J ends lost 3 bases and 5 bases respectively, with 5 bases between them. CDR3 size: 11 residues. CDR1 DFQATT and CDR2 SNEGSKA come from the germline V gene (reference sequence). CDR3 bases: TGCAGTGCTAGCGGGAACAATGAGCAGTTCTTC. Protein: CSASGNNEQFF.

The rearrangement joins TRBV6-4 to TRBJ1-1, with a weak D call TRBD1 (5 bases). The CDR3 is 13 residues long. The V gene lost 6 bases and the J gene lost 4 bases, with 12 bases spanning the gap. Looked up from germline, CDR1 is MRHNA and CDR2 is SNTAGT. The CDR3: CASRQGWGTEAFF. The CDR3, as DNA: TGTGCCAGCAGGCAGGGTTGGGGCACTGAAGCTTTCTTT.

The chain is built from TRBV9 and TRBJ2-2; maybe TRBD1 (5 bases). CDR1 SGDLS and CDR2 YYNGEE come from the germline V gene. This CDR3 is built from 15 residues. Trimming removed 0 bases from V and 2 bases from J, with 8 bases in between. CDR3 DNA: TGTGCCAGCAGCGTAGACGACAGCAACACCGGGGAGCTGTTTTTT. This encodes CASSVDDSNTGELFF.

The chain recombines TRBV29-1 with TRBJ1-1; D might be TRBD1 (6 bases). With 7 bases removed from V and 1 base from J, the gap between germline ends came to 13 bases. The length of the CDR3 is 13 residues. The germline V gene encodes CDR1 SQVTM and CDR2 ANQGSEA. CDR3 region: CSAAQGPNTEAFF. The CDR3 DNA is TGCAGCGCTGCACAGGGACCGAACACTGAAGCTTTCTTT.

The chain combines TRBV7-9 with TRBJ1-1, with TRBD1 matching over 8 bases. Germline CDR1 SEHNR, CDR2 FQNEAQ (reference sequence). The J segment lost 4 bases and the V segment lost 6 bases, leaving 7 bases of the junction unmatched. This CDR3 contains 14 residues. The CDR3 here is CASRSTGDGTEAFF. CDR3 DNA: TGTGCCAGCAGGTCGACAGGGGACGGCACTGAAGCTTTCTTT.

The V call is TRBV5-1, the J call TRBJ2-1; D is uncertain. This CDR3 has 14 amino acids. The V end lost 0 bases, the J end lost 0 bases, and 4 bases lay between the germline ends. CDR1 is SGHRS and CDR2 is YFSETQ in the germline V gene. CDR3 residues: CASSLASSYNEQFF. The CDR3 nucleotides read TGCGCCAGCAGCTTGGCCAGCTCCTACAATGAGCAGTTCTTC. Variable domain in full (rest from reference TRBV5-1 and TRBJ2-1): KAGVTQTPRYLIKTRGQQVTLSCSPISGHRSVSWYQQTPGQGLQFLFEYFSETQRNKGNFPGRFSGRQFSNSRSEMNVSTLELGDSALYLCASSLASSYNEQFFGPGTRLTVL.

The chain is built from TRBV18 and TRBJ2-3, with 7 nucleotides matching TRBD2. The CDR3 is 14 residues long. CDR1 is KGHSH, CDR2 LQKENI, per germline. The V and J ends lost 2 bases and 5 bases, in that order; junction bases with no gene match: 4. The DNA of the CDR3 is TGTGCCAGCTCACCAGCGGGAGTGTTAGATACGCAGTATTTT. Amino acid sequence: CASSPAGVLDTQYF. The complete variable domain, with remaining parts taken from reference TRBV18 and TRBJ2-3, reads NAGVMQNPRHLVRRRGQEARLRCSPMKGHSHVYWYRQLPEEGLKFMVYLQKENIIDESGMPKERFSAEFPKEGPSILRIQQVVRGDSAAYFCASSPAGVLDTQYFGPGTRLTVL.

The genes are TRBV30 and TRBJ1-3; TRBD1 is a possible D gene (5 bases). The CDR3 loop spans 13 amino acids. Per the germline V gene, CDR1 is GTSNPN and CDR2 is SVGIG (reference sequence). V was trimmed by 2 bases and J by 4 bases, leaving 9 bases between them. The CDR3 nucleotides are TGTGCCTGGAGTCCGGGACTCGGAAACACCATATATTTT. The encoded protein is CAWSPGLGNTIYF.

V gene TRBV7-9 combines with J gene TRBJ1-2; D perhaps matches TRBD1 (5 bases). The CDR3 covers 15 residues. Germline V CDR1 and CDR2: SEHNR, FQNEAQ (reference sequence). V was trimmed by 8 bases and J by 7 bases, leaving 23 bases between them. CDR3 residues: CASRTSGANVGGYTF. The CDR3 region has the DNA TGTGCCAGCCGCACTTCTGGGGCAAACGTGGGTGGCTACACCTTC. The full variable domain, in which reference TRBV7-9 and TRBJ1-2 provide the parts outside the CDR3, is DTGVSQNPRHKITKRGQNVTFRCDPISEHNRLYWYRQTLGQGPEFLTYFQNEAQLEKSRLLSDRFSAERPKGSFSTLEIQRTEQGDSAMYLCASRTSGANVGGYTFGSGTRLTVV.

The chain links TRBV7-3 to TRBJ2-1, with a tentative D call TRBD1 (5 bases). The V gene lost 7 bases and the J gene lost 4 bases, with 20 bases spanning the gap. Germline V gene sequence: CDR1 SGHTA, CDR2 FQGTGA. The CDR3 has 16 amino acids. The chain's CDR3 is CASTVGPRGPYNEQFF. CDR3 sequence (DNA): TGTGCCAGCACTGTGGGGCCAAGGGGCCCTTACAATGAGCAGTTCTTC.

Here the CDR3 reads CASSQMGHPNTEAFF. CDR3 nucleotides: TGTGCCAGCAGCCAGATGGGACATCCGAACACTGAAGCTTTCTTT. The chain carries TRBV14 and TRBJ1-1, with D maybe TRBD1 (6 bases). This CDR3 is built from 15 residues. Germline V gene data show CDR1 as SGHDN and CDR2 as FVKESK. V gave up 3 bases and J gave up 1 base, with 12 bases separating them.

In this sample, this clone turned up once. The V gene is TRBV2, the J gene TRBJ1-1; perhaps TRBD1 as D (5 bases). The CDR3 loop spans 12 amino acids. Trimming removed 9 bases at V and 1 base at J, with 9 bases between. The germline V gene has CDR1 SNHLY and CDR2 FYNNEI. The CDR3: CARRRGNTEAFF. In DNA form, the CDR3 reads TGTGCCAGACGAAGGGGGAACACTGAAGCTTTCTTT. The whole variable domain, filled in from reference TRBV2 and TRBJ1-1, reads EPEVTQTPSHQVTQMGQEVILRCVPISNHLYFYWYRQILGQKVEFLVSFYNNEISEKSEIFDDQFSVERPDGSNFTLKIRSTKLEDSAMYFCARRRGNTEAFFGQGTRLTVV.

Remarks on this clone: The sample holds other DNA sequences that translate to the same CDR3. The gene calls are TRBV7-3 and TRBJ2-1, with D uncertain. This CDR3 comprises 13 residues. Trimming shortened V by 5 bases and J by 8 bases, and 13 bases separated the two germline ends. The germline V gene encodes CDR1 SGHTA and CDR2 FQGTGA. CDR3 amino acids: CASSPPLGDEQFF. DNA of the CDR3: TGTGCCAGCAGCCCACCGCTAGGAGATGAGCAGTTCTTC.

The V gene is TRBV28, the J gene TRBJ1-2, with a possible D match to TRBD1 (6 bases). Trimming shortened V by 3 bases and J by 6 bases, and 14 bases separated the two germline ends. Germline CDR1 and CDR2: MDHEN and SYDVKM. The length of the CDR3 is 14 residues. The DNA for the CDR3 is TGTGCCAGCAGTTTGCCGGGACAATACCATGGCTACACCTTC. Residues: CASSLPGQYHGYTF.

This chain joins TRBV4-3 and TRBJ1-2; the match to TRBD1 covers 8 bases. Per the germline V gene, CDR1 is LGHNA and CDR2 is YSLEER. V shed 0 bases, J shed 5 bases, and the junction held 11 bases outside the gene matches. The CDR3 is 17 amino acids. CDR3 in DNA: TGCGCCAGCAGCCAAGATACTGCCAGGGGGCGCGATTATGGCTACACCTTC. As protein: CASSQDTARGRDYGYTF.

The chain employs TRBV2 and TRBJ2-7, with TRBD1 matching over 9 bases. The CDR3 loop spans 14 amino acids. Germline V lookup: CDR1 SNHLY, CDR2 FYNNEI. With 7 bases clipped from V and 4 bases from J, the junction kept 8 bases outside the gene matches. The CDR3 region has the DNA TGTGCCAGCACTACCGGGACAGGGATTTACGAGCAGTACTTC. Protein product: CASTTGTGIYEQYF.

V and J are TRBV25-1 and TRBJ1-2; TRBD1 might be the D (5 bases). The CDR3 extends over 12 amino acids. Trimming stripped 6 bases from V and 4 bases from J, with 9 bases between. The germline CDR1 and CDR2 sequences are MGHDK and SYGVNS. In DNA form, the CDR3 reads TGTGCCAGCAGCTCTGACAGCTATGGCTACACCTTC. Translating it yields CASSSDSYGYTF.

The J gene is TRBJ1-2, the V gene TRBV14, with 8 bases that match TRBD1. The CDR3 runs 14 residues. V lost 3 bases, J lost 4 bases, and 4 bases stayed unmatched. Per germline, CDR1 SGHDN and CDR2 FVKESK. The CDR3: CASSHHTGGYGYTF. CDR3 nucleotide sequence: TGTGCCAGCAGCCACCATACAGGGGGCTATGGCTACACCTTC.

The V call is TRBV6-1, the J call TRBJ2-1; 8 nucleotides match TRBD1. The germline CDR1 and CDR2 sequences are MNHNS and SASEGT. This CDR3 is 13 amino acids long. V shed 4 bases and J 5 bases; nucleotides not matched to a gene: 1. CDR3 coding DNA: TGTGCCAGCAGTGGACAGGGGCACAATGAGCAGTTCTTC. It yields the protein CASSGQGHNEQFF.

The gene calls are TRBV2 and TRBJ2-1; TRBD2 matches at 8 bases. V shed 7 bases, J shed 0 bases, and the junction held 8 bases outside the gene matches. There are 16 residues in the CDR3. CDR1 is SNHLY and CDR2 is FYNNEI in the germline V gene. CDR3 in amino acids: CASKGGRTSSYNEQFF. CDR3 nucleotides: TGTGCCAGCAAAGGCGGGAGGACGTCCTCCTACAATGAGCAGTTCTTC.